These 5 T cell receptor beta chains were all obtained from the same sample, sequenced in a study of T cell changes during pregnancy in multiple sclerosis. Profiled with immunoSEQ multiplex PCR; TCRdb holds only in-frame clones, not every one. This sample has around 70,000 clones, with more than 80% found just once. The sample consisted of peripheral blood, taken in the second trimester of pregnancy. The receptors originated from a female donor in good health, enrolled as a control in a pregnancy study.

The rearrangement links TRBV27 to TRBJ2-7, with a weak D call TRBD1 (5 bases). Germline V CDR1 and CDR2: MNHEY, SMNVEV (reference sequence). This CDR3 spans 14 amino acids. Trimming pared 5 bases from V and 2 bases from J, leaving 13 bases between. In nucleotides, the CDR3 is TGTGCCAGCAGTCGAAACGGACAAGCCTACGAGCAGTACTTC. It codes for CASSRNGQAYEQYF.

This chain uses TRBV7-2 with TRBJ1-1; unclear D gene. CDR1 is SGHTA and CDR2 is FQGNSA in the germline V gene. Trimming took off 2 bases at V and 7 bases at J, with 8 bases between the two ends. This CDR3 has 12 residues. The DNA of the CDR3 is TGTGCCAGCAGCTTATATCACGGTGAAGCTTTCTTT. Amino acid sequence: CASSLYHGEAFF.

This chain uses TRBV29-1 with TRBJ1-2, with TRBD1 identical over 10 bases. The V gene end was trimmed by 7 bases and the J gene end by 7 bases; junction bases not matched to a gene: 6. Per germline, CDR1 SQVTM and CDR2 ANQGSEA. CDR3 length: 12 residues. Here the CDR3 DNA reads TGCAGCGCCAGACAGGGGGCGTCTGGCTACACCTTC. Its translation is CSARQGASGYTF.

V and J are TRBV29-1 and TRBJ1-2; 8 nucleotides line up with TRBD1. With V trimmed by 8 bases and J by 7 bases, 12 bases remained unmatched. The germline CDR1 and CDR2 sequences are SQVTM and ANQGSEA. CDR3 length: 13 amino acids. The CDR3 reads CSSRSGQGGGYTF. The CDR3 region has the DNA TGCAGCTCACGGTCTGGACAGGGCGGTGGCTACACCTTC.

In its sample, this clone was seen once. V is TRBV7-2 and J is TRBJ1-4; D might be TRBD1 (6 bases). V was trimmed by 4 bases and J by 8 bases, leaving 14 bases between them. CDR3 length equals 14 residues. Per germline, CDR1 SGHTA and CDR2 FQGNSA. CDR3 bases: TGTGCCAGCAGCTCCCAGGGGCAGTCGGAAAAACTGTTTTTT. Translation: CASSSQGQSEKLFF.